The rows below give T cell receptor beta chains drawn from one sample of a study of T cells after yellow fever vaccination. In TCRdb, the 5' RACE reads were re-called with MiXCR into one record per CDR3 protein. The sample shows some 200,000 distinct CDR3 sequences, 3.2% of them seen only once. The specimen was CD4+ T cells sorted from PBMCs, collected 10 days after the yellow fever booster vaccination. The source is a man aged 18 to 35 who received the YFV17D yellow fever vaccine. The conserved cysteine and the conserved F or W are not part of the CDR3 here. Each record gives: J gene, CDR3 length, V gene, CDR3 protein.

>TRBJ1-2|15|TRBV15
ATSSPTGRGVGYGYT
>TRBJ1-1|10|TRBV29-1
SVRDGNTEAF
>TRBJ2-3|14|TRBV11-2
ASRYTGRTSTDTQY
>TRBJ2-6|14|TRBV4-3
ASRRTVGSGANVLT
>TRBJ1-2|15|TRBV4-1
ASSPHWGTATNYGYT
>TRBJ2-1|13|TRBV28
ASSFIGNRGNEQF
>TRBJ1-2|11|TRBV12-3/TRBV12-4
ASSLTGGDGYT
>TRBJ2-5|11|TRBV29-1
SGRDRASETQY
>TRBJ2-7|13|TRBV14
ASSGPASGGAEQY
>TRBJ2-5|13|TRBV7-3
ASSSGRGAGETQY
>TRBJ1-1|14|TRBV7-2
ASSWELIGRNTEAF
>TRBJ1-3|14|TRBV5-1
ASSSPGSSSGNTIY
>TRBJ2-7|12|TRBV7-2
ASSHAGTGYEQY
>TRBJ1-1|12|TRBV7-2
ASSSHMGVTEAF
>TRBJ2-3|10|TRBV19
ASSRTADTQY
>TRBJ1-1|11|TRBV29-1
SAEGVQNTEAF
>TRBJ1-5|15|TRBV19
ASSLSPGDRDNQPQH
>TRBJ1-6|15|TRBV5-5
ASSGGPRTGGNSPLH
>TRBJ1-2|11|TRBV20-1
SARSVGNYGYT
>TRBJ2-1|14|TRBV6-2/TRBV6-3
ASSPDRVFTTMKQF
>TRBJ1-2|14|TRBV7-8
ASSLMVGQGTFGYT
>TRBJ2-3|14|TRBV7-2
ASRLEGFPFTDTQY
>TRBJ2-5|14|TRBV9
ASSVGASGSQETQY
>TRBJ1-1|9|TRBV4-2
ASRDRGEAF
>TRBJ2-2|11|TRBV3-1
ASSFTHTGELF
>TRBJ1-4|9|TRBV6-6
ASRTYEKLF
>TRBJ2-7|11|TRBV7-9
ASSLAVVSEQY
>TRBJ1-6|14|TRBV6-5
ASTKDLRAYNSPLH
>TRBJ2-4|12|TRBV28
ASSSSGQGHIQY
>TRBJ1-6|17|TRBV20-1
SARGIGTAKSSYNSPLH
>TRBJ2-1|14|TRBV5-1
ASKTSGGAAYNEQF
>TRBJ1-1|10|TRBV18
ASSPRGPEAF
>TRBJ2-5|11|TRBV2
ASIQGAGETQY
>TRBJ2-3|13|TRBV25-1
ASSLQGASTDTQY
>TRBJ2-7|11|TRBV29-1
SVRDRGSYEQY
>TRBJ2-3|13|TRBV2
ASSVGSRGGDTQY
>TRBJ2-2|12|TRBV7-3
ASSLSATTGELF
>TRBJ1-2|11|TRBV29-1
SVEGTRRDGYT
>TRBJ2-7|13|TRBV7-2
ASSRNRGPGGEQY
>TRBJ2-6|11|TRBV6-2/TRBV6-3
ASRKTGANVLT
>TRBJ1-2|13|TRBV24-1
ATRAGTGIDYGYT
>TRBJ1-3|11|TRBV20-1
SASPGSGNTIY
>TRBJ1-1|12|TRBV7-2
ASTLGTRNTEAF
>TRBJ2-7|12|TRBV7-2
ASSPGLASYEQY
>TRBJ2-3|12|TRBV20-1
SARDGGAADTQY
>TRBJ2-7|14|TRBV4-1
ASSDLRGGSSYEQY
>TRBJ2-6|14|TRBV5-1
ASSLVPGIGANVLT
>TRBJ2-6|13|TRBV6-2/TRBV6-3
ASITGTAGANVLT
>TRBJ2-3|13|TRBV20-1
SAYLAGGATDTQY
>TRBJ1-2|10|TRBV20-1
SAPGRNYGYT